Below, 25 T cell receptor beta chains from the same sample are listed, as sequenced in a study of siplizumab effects on memory and regulatory T cells. Here immunoSEQ multiplex PCR was the method, and the copy in TCRdb shows in-frame clones only, minus some. The data hold fewer than 120,000 clones, with roughly 92% observed a single time. The sequenced sample was CD4+ T cells sorted from blood. The receptors come from a human donor in good health.

V gene TRBV19 combines with J gene TRBJ1-3; D might be TRBD1 (6 bases). Germline CDR1 and CDR2: LNHDA and SQIVND (reference sequence). V was clipped by 6 bases and J by 2 bases, with 11 bases between them. The CDR3 consists of 14 residues. CDR3 nucleotide sequence: TGTGCCAGTAGCCGGACAGCGCCTGGAAACACCATATATTTT. Its protein is CASSRTAPGNTIYF.

V and J are TRBV11-2 and TRBJ2-4, with 12 bases lining up with TRBD1. CDR3 length: 20 residues. Germline V CDR1 and CDR2: SGHAT, FQNNGV. J lost 2 bases, V lost 0 bases, and 11 bases had no gene match. The CDR3 loop reads CASSLDGTGGSRISKNIQYF. DNA for the CDR3: TGTGCCAGCAGCTTAGATGGGACAGGGGGCTCAAGAATTTCCAAAAACATTCAGTACTTC.

J is TRBJ2-5 and V is TRBV5-1, with TRBD1 matching over 9 bases. CDR1 and CDR2 from the germline V gene are SGHRS and YFSETQ. Trimming took 4 bases from V and 4 from J; bases not matched to a gene: 11. This CDR3 has 16 residues. The CDR3 loop reads CASSATGGGGAETQYF. In DNA, the CDR3 is TGCGCCAGCAGCGCTACAGGGGGCGGAGGGGCAGAGACCCAGTACTTC.

This clone came up a few times. This chain joins TRBV4-1 and TRBJ2-7; 7 bases align to TRBD2. The CDR3 is 14 residues long. With 4 bases clipped from V and 2 bases from J, the junction kept 5 bases outside the gene matches. From germline, CDR1 is MGHRA and CDR2 YSYEKL. CDR3 sequence: CASSPAGRAYEQYF. The CDR3 nucleotides read TGCGCCAGCAGCCCAGCGGGACGAGCCTACGAGCAGTACTTC.

V usage is TRBV19 and J usage is TRBJ2-5; 10 nucleotides agree with TRBD2. Unmatched junction bases numbered 11, after V lost 5 bases and J lost 5 bases. Germline CDR1 reads LNHDA; CDR2 reads SQIVND (reference sequence). This CDR3 spans 16 amino acids. The CDR3 DNA follows: TGTGCCAGTAGTGCCCGGGGTAGCGGGGGGATCGAGACCCAGTACTTC. This gives the protein CASSARGSGGIETQYF.

The gene calls are TRBV27 and TRBJ1-2; TRBD1 matches at 10 bases. V lost 5 bases and J lost 4; bases outside the gene matches: 7. This CDR3 is 15 amino acids long. Germline lookup yields CDR1 MNHEY and CDR2 SMNVEV (reference sequence). CDR3 sequence: CASSRPGQGIYGYTF. For the CDR3, the DNA is TGTGCCAGCAGTCGCCCGGGACAGGGGATCTATGGCTACACCTTC.

The sample holds one count of this clone. The J gene is TRBJ2-3, the V gene TRBV5-1; no clear D gene. This CDR3 contains 15 residues. With 4 bases removed from V and 0 bases from J, the gap between germline ends came to 12 bases. From germline, CDR1 is SGHRS and CDR2 YFSETQ. Here the CDR3 reads CASSPNRASTDTQYF. The CDR3 DNA follows: TGCGCCAGCAGCCCCAACAGAGCTAGCACAGATACGCAGTATTTT.

V and J are TRBV5-1 and TRBJ1-2, with D uncertain. V was pared by 0 bases and J by 0 bases, with 6 bases between. The CDR3 is 14 amino acids. Germline CDR1 and CDR2: SGHRS and YFSETQ. CDR3 DNA: TGCGCCAGCAGCTTGGTCTTAGCTAACTATGGCTACACCTTC. Encoded protein: CASSLVLANYGYTF. Supplemented by reference TRBV5-1 and TRBJ1-2, the full variable domain reads KAGVTQTPRYLIKTRGQQVTLSCSPISGHRSVSWYQQTPGQGLQFLFEYFSETQRNKGNFPGRFSGRQFSNSRSEMNVSTLELGDSALYLCASSLVLANYGYTFGSGTRLTVV.

This sequence joins TRBV2 and TRBJ2-3; D may be TRBD2 (5 bases). This CDR3 has 13 amino acids. Trimming took off 11 bases at V and 0 bases at J, with 12 bases between the two ends. Germline V CDR1 and CDR2: SNHLY, FYNNEI. The CDR3 region has the DNA TGTGCCGGAGGAGCGGTTAGCACAGATACGCAGTATTTT. Amino acid sequence: CAGGAVSTDTQYF.

This clone was observed a single time. The chain is built from TRBV5-1 and TRBJ1-4; TRBD1 matches 7 bases. The CDR3 is made up of 15 amino acids. Germline V gene data show CDR1 as SGHRS and CDR2 as YFSETQ. The trim removed 5 bases at V and 1 base at J, leaving 5 bases unmatched. CDR3 nucleotides: TGCGCCAGCAGTTACCAGGGGGGAACTAATGAAAAACTGTTTTTT. It is translated as CASSYQGGTNEKLFF.

The genes are TRBV14 and TRBJ1-3; no definite D call. V gave up 2 bases and J gave up 9 bases, with 11 bases separating them. Germline V gives CDR1 SGHDN, CDR2 FVKESK. The CDR3 is 13 residues long. CDR3 DNA sequence: TGTGCCAGCAGCCAAAGGACGAGAGGCACCATATATTTT. Translating gives CASSQRTRGTIYF.

The V call is TRBV30, the J call TRBJ2-3; 7 bases are shared with TRBD1. CDR1 GTSNPN and CDR2 SVGIG come from the germline V gene (reference sequence). The CDR3 runs to 14 residues. After removal of 4 bases from V and 2 bases from J, the junction contained 6 bases not matched to a gene. The CDR3 sequence: CAWNWDSYTDTQYF. The DNA for the CDR3 is TGTGCCTGGAACTGGGACAGCTACACAGATACGCAGTATTTT.

The rearrangement joins TRBV5-1 to TRBJ1-1; a weak D match, TRBD1 (6 bases). The CDR3 runs to 14 residues. With 2 bases removed from V and 3 bases from J, the gap between germline ends came to 11 bases. Germline V gene sequence: CDR1 SGHRS, CDR2 YFSETQ. DNA for the CDR3: TGCGCCAGCAGCTTTCAGGGGAGGGACACTGAAGCTTTCTTT. Its protein is CASSFQGRDTEAFF. The whole variable domain, remainder taken from reference TRBV5-1 and TRBJ1-1, is KAGVTQTPRYLIKTRGQQVTLSCSPISGHRSVSWYQQTPGQGLQFLFEYFSETQRNKGNFPGRFSGRQFSNSRSEMNVSTLELGDSALYLCASSFQGRDTEAFFGQGTRLTVV.

The V call is TRBV6-1, the J call TRBJ1-6; D perhaps matches TRBD1 (5 bases). This CDR3 is 14 amino acids long. CDR1 MNHNS and CDR2 SASEGT come from the germline V gene. V was clipped by 2 bases and J by 8 bases, with 10 bases between them. CDR3 nucleotides: TGTGCCAGCAGTGAACAGCCCAGGGATTCACCCCTCCACTTT. Amino acids: CASSEQPRDSPLHF.

On this clone itself: This sample includes further DNA sequences coding for the same CDR3. The chain has TRBV5-1 and TRBJ1-5; D uncertain. Germline assignment: CDR1 SGHRS and CDR2 YFSETQ. This CDR3 spans 15 amino acids. The V gene lost 0 bases and the J gene lost 0 bases, with 7 bases spanning the gap. The DNA for the CDR3 is TGCGCCAGCAGCTTGGCAGCCGGTAGCAATCAGCCCCAGCATTTT. Protein: CASSLAAGSNQPQHF.

This chain connects TRBV29-1 to TRBJ2-2; D is perhaps TRBD2 (5 bases). The CDR3 consists of 15 residues. The germline gives CDR1 SQVTM, CDR2 ANQGSEA. The V end lost 6 bases, the J end lost 2 bases, and 16 bases lay between the germline ends. The CDR3 coding sequence is TGCAGCGTCTTCCTAGCTAACCCCAACACCGGGGAGCTGTTTTTT. Protein: CSVFLANPNTGELFF.

The chain uses TRBV11-2 and TRBJ1-2; the D gene is possibly TRBD1 (5 bases). The CDR3 covers 14 residues. The V gene's germline CDR1 is SGHAT and CDR2 FQNNGV. The V gene lost 0 bases and the J gene lost 8 bases, with 13 bases spanning the gap. CDR3 DNA sequence: TGTGCCAGCAGCTTAGATCCGGGGGTCCCAGGCTACACCTTC. The encoded protein is CASSLDPGVPGYTF.

The chain joins TRBV5-4 to TRBJ2-1; the match to TRBD1 covers 10 bases. After removal of 0 bases from V and 10 bases from J, the junction contained 13 bases not matched to a gene. The germline V gene has CDR1 SGHNT and CDR2 YYREEE (reference sequence). The CDR3 totals 17 residues. CDR3 DNA: TGTGCCAGCAGCTTGGAGGGGCGACAGGGGGCTATGGGGGAGCAGTTCTTC. Translated: CASSLEGRQGAMGEQFF.

The chain employs TRBV10-2 and TRBJ1-2, with 7 bases lining up with TRBD1. The CDR3 has 15 residues. Per germline, CDR1 WSHSY and CDR2 SAAADI. Trimming took 3 bases from V and 6 from J; bases not matched to a gene: 10. Written as DNA, the CDR3 is TGCGCCAGCAGTGACCCTCGAGACAGGGCGCATGGCTACACCTTC. Protein: CASSDPRDRAHGYTF.

The rearrangement uses TRBV18 and TRBJ2-3; TRBD2 aligns across 9 bases. The CDR3 covers 15 residues. Germline assignment: CDR1 KGHSH and CDR2 LQKENI. J was trimmed by 1 base and V by 5 bases; bases with no gene match: 4. The CDR3 is CASSSAGGGTDTQYF. CDR3 sequence (DNA): TGTGCCAGCTCAAGCGCGGGAGGGGGCACAGATACGCAGTATTTT.

V gene TRBV5-1 combines with J gene TRBJ1-1; 8 nucleotides align to TRBD1. J gave up 4 bases and V 2 bases, and 7 bases lay outside the gene matches. This CDR3 has 15 residues. Germline loops: CDR1 SGHRS, CDR2 YFSETQ. CDR3 residues: CASSLGLTGGTEAFF. The CDR3 DNA sequence: TGCGCCAGCAGCTTAGGCTTAACAGGGGGCACTGAAGCTTTCTTT.

The chain uses TRBV5-4 and TRBJ2-2; the match to TRBD1 covers 9 bases. With V trimmed by 6 bases and J by 1 base, 7 bases remained unmatched. The CDR3 contains 16 residues. Germline CDR1 SGHNT, CDR2 YYREEE (reference sequence). In DNA, the CDR3 is TGTGCCAGCACCCGCACAGGGGGCGAGAACACCGGGGAGCTGTTTTTT. Amino acids: CASTRTGGENTGELFF.

This clone was seen only once. V usage is TRBV4-2 and J usage is TRBJ2-1; 8 bases are shared with TRBD2. With V trimmed by 1 base and J by 5 bases, 13 bases remained unmatched. The germline V gene has CDR1 LGHNA and CDR2 YNFKEQ. This CDR3 region has 18 residues. CDR3 loop: CASSQVYRGGGRNNEQFF. The CDR3 coding sequence is TGTGCCAGCAGCCAAGTCTATCGGGGCGGGGGGCGGAACAATGAGCAGTTCTTC.

J is TRBJ2-6 and V is TRBV19, with D possibly being TRBD1 (6 bases). The CDR3 spans 16 residues. V was shortened by 3 bases and J by 0 bases, with 9 bases between the two germline ends. Germline CDR1 reads LNHDA; CDR2 reads SQIVND (reference sequence). The CDR3 reads CASSIGQRSGANVLTF. The CDR3, as DNA: TGTGCCAGTAGTATTGGACAGCGCTCTGGGGCCAACGTCCTGACTTTC.

The chain links TRBV7-9 to TRBJ2-5; 7 nucleotides line up with TRBD1. Losses at the gene ends were 4 bases for V and 7 bases for J; bases not matched to a gene: 12. Germline V gene lookup returns CDR1 SEHNR and CDR2 FQNEAQ (reference sequence). This CDR3 has 15 amino acids. The CDR3 reads CASSSTGQLKGTQYF. CDR3 coding DNA: TGTGCCAGCAGCTCGACGGGACAGCTGAAAGGGACCCAGTACTTC.